A selection of T cell receptor beta chains follows, all from one sample in a study of cytomegalovirus exposure and HLA in healthy donors. Assay used: immunoSEQ multiplex PCR; TCRdb lists only in-frame clones, some missing. Of more than 120,000 clones listed, about 87% are singletons. The sequencing input was PBMCs. The receptor set was obtained from a man aged 18 to 30 in good health and CMV-seropositive. Both conserved end residues are part of each CDR3. Fields, in order: V gene, clone size, CDR3 length, J gene, D gene, CDR3 DNA, CDR3 protein. The D gene is left open where the match is weak. Not every row has a clone size; where given, it reads once, few, many or a size class.

>TRBV30|once|16|TRBJ2-7|TRBD1
TGTGCCTGGAACAAGGGGTTGAGGACAGGTTTGGACGAGCAGTACTTC
CAWNKGLRTGLDEQYF
>TRBV5-1|many|14|TRBJ1-3|TRBD1
TGCGCCAGCAGCTGGGGGACAGCTGGAAACACCATATATTTT
CASSWGTAGNTIYF
>TRBV6-5|NA|13|TRBJ2-2|NA
TGTGCCAGCAGAGCCTCATCCACCGGGGAGCTGTTTTTT
CASRASSTGELFF
>TRBV7-9|NA|16|TRBJ2-5|TRBD1
TGTGCCAGCAGCTTAGGTTGGACAGGGGTAGAAGAGACCCAGTACTTC
CASSLGWTGVEETQYF
>TRBV9|few|13|TRBJ1-2|NA
TGTGCCAGCAGCGTATTGATAGGGGATGGCTACACCTTC
CASSVLIGDGYTF
>TRBV29-1|NA|12|TRBJ1-3|NA
TGCAGCGTCAGGGGCGGTGGAAACACCATATATTTT
CSVRGGGNTIYF
>TRBV5-1|NA|15|TRBJ2-2|NA
TGCGCCAGCAGCCCATGGGGAGCGATGGACGGGGAGCTGTTTTTT
CASSPWGAMDGELFF
>TRBV9|NA|18|TRBJ1-4|TRBD1
TGTGCCAGCAGCCCACAAGACGGAACAGGGGCCACTAATGAAAAACTGTTTTTT
CASSPQDGTGATNEKLFF
>TRBV5-4|NA|15|TRBJ2-1|TRBD1
TGTGCCAGCAGCCCCCGAGACAGGGGTTACAATGAGCAGTTCTTC
CASSPRDRGYNEQFF
>TRBV4-2|NA|18|TRBJ2-7|TRBD2
TGTGCCAGCAGCCAGGAACCGGGACTAGCGGGAGAAGGCTACGAGCAGTACTTC
CASSQEPGLAGEGYEQYF
>TRBV2|NA|15|TRBJ2-7|TRBD2
TGTGCCAGCAGACCGACTAGCGGGACGACCTACGAGCAGTACTTC
CASRPTSGTTYEQYF
>TRBV7-9|NA|12|TRBJ1-1|NA
TGTGCCAGCAGCTTGCCGGGGACTGAAGCTTTCTTT
CASSLPGTEAFF
>TRBV5-4|NA|15|TRBJ2-7|TRBD1
TGTGCCAGCAGCGGGTGGCAGGGGGCGGTAAACGAGCAGTACTTC
CASSGWQGAVNEQYF
>TRBV10-1|NA|14|TRBJ2-3|TRBD2
TGCGCCAGCAGTTTAGCGGGGCGGACAGATACGCAGTATTTT
CASSLAGRTDTQYF
>TRBV5-1|NA|18|TRBJ2-6|TRBD2
TGCGCCAGCAGCTTGGCCCCTAGCGGAAGCTCTGGGGCCAACGTCCTGACTTTC
CASSLAPSGSSGANVLTF
>TRBV28|once|14|TRBJ1-5|NA
TGTGCCAGCAGTTCAGGGGTTGTAAGACAGCCCCAGCATTTT
CASSSGVVRQPQHF
>TRBV7-9|NA|14|TRBJ2-7|NA
TGTGCCAGCGCAGATTCCGGGAACCCGGACGAGCAGTACTTC
CASADSGNPDEQYF
>TRBV18|NA|17|TRBJ2-5|NA
TGTGCCAGCTCACCACCGTTTCCCGGGAGTTACCAAGAGACCCAGTACTTC
CASSPPFPGSYQETQYF
>TRBV5-4|NA|16|TRBJ1-5|NA
TGTGCCAGCAGCTTGGGTGGAGGAGGATTCAATCAGCCCCAGCATTTT
CASSLGGGGFNQPQHF
>TRBV5-4|many|14|TRBJ2-7|TRBD1
TGTGCCAGCAGCTTGGAAGGGGGCCGGTTCGAGCAGTACTTC
CASSLEGGRFEQYF
>TRBV9|NA|14|TRBJ1-4|NA
TGTGCCAGCAGCGCTGCCCGCGGGGGAGGAAAACTGTTTTTT
CASSAARGGGKLFF
>TRBV5-1|once|14|TRBJ2-2|NA
TGCGCCAGCAGCTTGGGAATAGGGGCCGGGGAGCTGTTTTTT
CASSLGIGAGELFF
>TRBV7-9|NA|16|TRBJ1-2|TRBD1
TGTGCCAGCAGCCGGGGACAGAGCGAGGCGGGCTATGGCTACACCTTC
CASSRGQSEAGYGYTF
>TRBV2|NA|14|TRBJ2-7|TRBD2
TGTGCCAGCAAAGGACTAGCGGGGATTTACGAGCAGTACTTC
CASKGLAGIYEQYF
>TRBV10-1|NA|14|TRBJ1-1|TRBD1
TGCGCCAGCAGAGAAGACAGGGGGGGCACTGAAGCTTTCTTT
CASREDRGGTEAFF
>TRBV6-1|NA|18|TRBJ2-6|NA
TGTGCCAGCAGTGAATTTCGGGGGGCCTTCTCTGGGGCCAACGTCCTGACTTTC
CASSEFRGAFSGANVLTF